Detailed here is one T cell receptor (beta chain). Its antigen is unknown. Base qualities are not recorded, but no much larger clone differs from it by a single base. CDR1 and CDR2 are drawn from the germline V gene: SGHRS, YFSETQ. Unmatched junction bases come to 2, with V trimmed by 6 bases and J by 2 bases. The CDR3 sequence holds 12 residues, the cysteine and phenylalanine included. This entry keeps only the CDR3 DNA: 36 bases, framed from base 1. The CDR3 regions of human TCRbeta chains were subjected to immunosequencing. As for the original processing: Repertoire TCRs were checked for matches against a reference library of SARS-CoV-2-specific TCRs that had been generated using the MIRA antigen-specificity platform. Breadth was defined as the fraction of unique TCRs that were SARS-CoV-2-associated. Depth was defined as the fraction of total T cells that were SARS-CoV-2-associated. Using the MIRA data, each spike-specific TCR was mapped to the spike region that the TCR reacts to and placed in a CD4 or CD8 class. Log10-transformed breadth and depth values were compared by one-way ANOVA with Sidak's multiple comparisons tests. What TCRdb holds here is the immuneACCESS table cut down to in-frame rearrangements. Part of the clones is not present; checked against another copy, under half of the missing clones reflect an unresolved V gene, and the others are unexplained. For V, J and clone size, that table is used; D and trimming come from the DNA. The sample data list more than 95,000 clones, and 92% of these were observed just once. Jointly, the top ten make up approximately 1% of the sample.

The data originate from a study of T cell responses to AZD1222 COVID-19 vaccine (dated by TCRdb to about 2021). Concerning the study at large: Because spike-specific TCR depth and breadth did not differ between the two schedules, AZD1222 recipients who got a second dose at roughly 4 weeks were pooled with those who got a second dose at roughly 12 weeks. A total of just over 230 trial participants underwent TCR sequencing, of whom about 210 had received two doses of AZD1222 and 26 had received two doses of the MenACWY control vaccine. Trial participants were enrolled into age subgroups of 18-55, 56-69 and 70-plus years, which contained approximately 150, 28 and 58 TCR-sequenced participants, respectively. On the study overall, not on this receptor specifically: Because no day 14 peak-response samples were available, the repertoires could be characterized only after the peak T cell response. The vaccine-associated CD4 TCRs covered the entire spike protein, and the dominant responses fell in regions 160-218 and 743-854. Most participants were white British and females outnumbered males, and the authors suggested that clonal diversity may have been underestimated. After two AZD1222 doses, both the breadth and the depth of spike-specific TCRs were significantly higher than at day 0 and than in MenACWY recipients. The 56-69-year group was small, and its depth increase did not reach significance, likely because of low power. Only five to seven AZD1222 recipients were SARS-CoV-2 seropositive at baseline, limiting conclusions about previously exposed vaccinees. Reportedly, close to half of the unique spike-specific TCRs recognized epitopes lying outside the regions that are mutated in the B.1.351 and B.1.1.7 variants.

The time point label for this specimen denotes: baseline before first vaccination. Vaccinee samples were obtained from the UK trials COV001 and COV002, which included a single-blind randomized controlled phase 2/3 trial of AZD1222 (ChAdOx1 nCoV-19) in healthy adults. For TCRbeta chain sequencing, PBMC samples were collected from trial participants at day 0 and at day 28 after the second dose. The sequencing used peripheral blood, collected on day 0 of AZD1222 vaccination. The sequence is built from TRBV5-1 and TRBJ2-7; 7 bases in between match TRBD1. The receptor was derived from an adult in good health. The CDR3 protein sequence reads: CASTGTAYEQYF. The DNA sequence follows: TGCGCCAGCACAGGGACAGCCTACGAGCAGTACTTC.